Each of the 30 T cell receptor beta chains below was sequenced from the same sample in a study of Tregs in tolerant kidney transplant recipients. Using immunoSEQ multiplex PCR, the repertoire was profiled, and TCRdb retains in-frame clones only, with some absent. Of about 21,000 clones listed, roughly 80% are singletons. The nonmyeloablative bone marrow transplants came from related graft donors, with transient mixed chimerism. The sequenced sample was CD8+ T cells from blood (PBMCs), obtained 6 months after the transplant. These receptors all stem from a human patient who received a combined kidney and bone marrow transplant. Some T cells may be the graft donor's.

In the case of this clone: The same CDR3 also results from other DNA sequences found in this sample. The V and J genes are TRBV6-5 and TRBJ1-6, with 9 bases aligning to TRBD1. CDR1 and CDR2 from the germline V gene are MNHEY and SVGAGI. The V and J ends lost 3 bases and 11 bases, in that order; junction bases with no gene match: 8. The CDR3 is 15 residues long. In DNA, the CDR3 is TGTGCCAGCAGTTATTCGGGACAGGGATTTCCACCCCTCCACTTT. This sequence encodes CASSYSGQGFPPLHF.

The CDR3 nucleotides read TGTGCCAGTACCACAACGGGACGGACAGGGGAGAATCAGCCCCAGCATTTT. Translated: CASTTTGRTGENQPQHF. The chain is built from TRBV19 and TRBJ1-5, with TRBD1 matching 9 bases. This CDR3 is built from 17 residues. Germline V gives CDR1 LNHDA, CDR2 SQIVND (reference sequence). J lost 4 bases, V lost 7 bases, and 14 bases had no gene match.

The chain recombines TRBV27 with TRBJ2-7; D ambiguous. CDR3 length equals 13 residues. The germline V gene encodes CDR1 MNHEY and CDR2 SMNVEV (reference sequence). V gave up 3 bases and J gave up 3 bases, with 9 bases separating them. The CDR3 sequence is CASSLAEYYEQYF. The CDR3 DNA sequence: TGTGCCAGCAGTTTGGCAGAATACTACGAGCAGTACTTC.

J is TRBJ2-3 and V is TRBV14; tentatively, D is TRBD1 (6 bases). This CDR3 contains 15 residues. Germline V CDR1 and CDR2: SGHDN, FVKESK. Deletions cut 4 bases from V and 0 bases from J, with 11 bases between. Here the CDR3 DNA reads TGTGCCAGCAGCCGAGGACAGATTAGCACAGATACGCAGTATTTT. This sequence encodes CASSRGQISTDTQYF.

This clone is a singleton in its sample. J is TRBJ2-3 and V is TRBV7-9; D unclear. The CDR3 is 13 amino acids. The V end was cut by 5 bases, the J end by 0 bases, with 6 bases between. The germline V gene encodes CDR1 SEHNR and CDR2 FQNEAQ (reference sequence). The CDR3 reads CASSAESTDTQYF. The CDR3 DNA follows: TGTGCCAGCAGCGCGGAGAGCACAGATACGCAGTATTTT.

The chain is built from TRBV7-5 and TRBJ2-7; the DNA was not compared with TRBD1, the D call given in the table. TRBV7-5 is termed a pseudogene. This CDR3 is built from 14 residues. The CDR3, as DNA: TGTGTCAGAGAAACCGGGTCAGGGGTTCGGGAGCAGTACTTC. Protein sequence: CVRETGSGVREQYF.

This chain joins TRBV7-9 and TRBJ2-7; tentatively, D is TRBD1 (6 bases). Per germline, CDR1 SEHNR and CDR2 FQNEAQ (reference sequence). The CDR3 consists of 15 residues. V lost 3 bases and J lost 2, with 14 bases in between. The CDR3 DNA sequence: TGTGCCAGCAGCTTCATCCAGGGGCCTACCTACGAGCAGTACTTC. Translating it yields CASSFIQGPTYEQYF.

V and J are TRBV4-1 and TRBJ2-3; 10 bases are a match to TRBD1. This CDR3 has 15 residues. V dropped 7 bases and J dropped 4; count of bases not matched to a gene: 8. CDR1 and CDR2 (germline): MGHRA, YSYEKL. In nucleotides, the CDR3 is TGCGCCAGCAAGCTGGGACAGGGGTTATCAGATACGCAGTATTTT. Encoded protein: CASKLGQGLSDTQYF.

The V gene is TRBV28, the J gene TRBJ1-1; D uncertain. Germline CDR1 and CDR2: MDHEN and SYDVKM. CDR3 size: 13 residues. V was pared by 1 base and J by 0 bases, with 3 bases between. CDR3 DNA: TGTGCCAGCAGTTTATACATGAACACTGAAGCTTTCTTT. Translation: CASSLYMNTEAFF.

The sample holds one count of this clone. The V call is TRBV4-1, the J call TRBJ2-2; D is uncertain. V gave up 4 bases and J gave up 1 base, with 7 bases separating them. The length of the CDR3 is 14 residues. The germline V gene has CDR1 MGHRA and CDR2 YSYEKL. CDR3 residues: CASSLHLNTGELFF. The DNA of the CDR3 is TGCGCCAGCAGCCTCCACTTGAACACCGGGGAGCTGTTTTTT.

The chain carries TRBV13 and TRBJ2-7; 7 positions match TRBD1. Germline lookup yields CDR1 PRHDT and CDR2 FYEKMQ (reference sequence). V shed 6 bases and J 0 bases; nucleotides not matched to a gene: 8. CDR3 length: 15 amino acids. Here the CDR3 DNA reads TGTGCCAGCAGACCGACAGGGTCCGGCTCCTACGAGCAGTACTTC. Translation: CASRPTGSGSYEQYF.

As concerns this clone: Other nucleotide sequences from this sample produce the same CDR3. The J gene is TRBJ1-6, the V gene TRBV19; no definite D call. CDR1 LNHDA and CDR2 SQIVND come from the germline V gene (reference sequence). CDR3 length equals 15 residues. The ends were cut back, 11 bases at V and 2 bases at J, with 16 bases in the middle. Written as DNA, the CDR3 is TGTGCCCTTATTCGGTCGGTACCCTATAATTCACCCCTCCACTTT. Its protein is CALIRSVPYNSPLHF.

This chain connects TRBV9 to TRBJ2-6, with D hard to call. From germline, CDR1 is SGDLS and CDR2 YYNGEE. V lost 4 bases and J lost 4, with 9 bases in between. This CDR3 region has 14 residues. The CDR3 region is CASSLVLGANVLTF. Here the CDR3 DNA reads TGTGCCAGCAGCTTAGTACTCGGGGCCAACGTCCTGACTTTC.

CDR3 sequence reads: CASSEWLNTEAFF. The CDR3, as DNA: TGTGCCAGCAGTGAATGGCTGAACACTGAAGCTTTCTTT. This chain links TRBV2 with TRBJ1-1; D is undetermined. The germline V gene has CDR1 SNHLY and CDR2 FYNNEI. This CDR3 comprises 13 residues. Trimming removed 2 bases from V and 0 bases from J, with 4 bases in between.

The rearrangement links TRBV11-3 to TRBJ2-2, with a tentative D call TRBD1 (5 bases). The V end lost 5 bases, the J end lost 5 bases, and 12 bases lay between the germline ends. The V gene's germline CDR1 is SGHNT and CDR2 YENEEA. The CDR3 is made up of 14 amino acids. Here the CDR3 DNA reads TGTGCCAGCAGCCCAATAGGGGTTACCGGGGAGCTGTTTTTT. Protein product: CASSPIGVTGELFF.

The V gene is TRBV19, the J gene TRBJ1-2; D possibly corresponds to TRBD1 (5 bases). The germline CDR1 and CDR2 sequences are LNHDA and SQIVND (reference sequence). V lost 5 bases and J lost 6, with 13 bases in between. The length of the CDR3 is 13 residues. The CDR3 DNA is TGTGCCAGTAGTCTGGGCAGGGCCCATGGCTACACCTTC. Its protein is CASSLGRAHGYTF.

This clone came up a few times. The chain joins TRBV4-2 to TRBJ1-6; D ambiguous. Between the trimmed V and J ends, which lost 5 bases and 0 bases, there was a span of 11 bases. This CDR3 comprises 16 residues. In germline, CDR1 is LGHNA, CDR2 YNFKEQ. Written as DNA, the CDR3 is TGTGCCAGCAGCTTGGCTTCAAGCTCCTATAATTCACCCCTCCACTTT. This sequence encodes CASSLASSSYNSPLHF.

V usage is TRBV7-6 and J usage is TRBJ2-7, with 8 bases that match TRBD1. V shed 5 bases and J 2 bases; nucleotides not matched to a gene: 5. Germline CDR1 and CDR2: SGHVS and FNYEAQ. This CDR3 is built from 14 residues. CDR3 bases: TGTGCCAGCAGCGCCGAACAGGGGGCCTACGAGCAGTACTTC. Translated, it gives CASSAEQGAYEQYF.

CDR3: CASSILTGELFF. CDR3 nucleotides: TGTGCCAGCAGTATCCTCACCGGGGAGCTGTTTTTT. The chain recombines TRBV7-6 with TRBJ2-2; D is unresolved. Germline V gene sequence: CDR1 SGHVS, CDR2 FNYEAQ. CDR3 length: 12 residues. With 6 bases removed from V and 4 bases from J, the gap between germline ends came to 6 bases.

This clone occurred once. The chain carries TRBV28 and TRBJ2-1; the D gene is possibly TRBD1 (6 bases). The CDR3 covers 13 residues. Germline CDR1 MDHEN, CDR2 SYDVKM. CDR3 nucleotide sequence: TGTGCTTTAAGGCCGACAGGCTACAATGAGCAGTTCTTC. Translating it yields CALRPTGYNEQFF.

V gene TRBV14 combines with J gene TRBJ1-3; D unclear. V was trimmed by 3 bases and J by 2 bases, leaving 17 bases between them. Per the germline V gene, CDR1 is SGHDN and CDR2 is FVKESK. The CDR3 is 17 residues long. Here the CDR3 reads CASSHRTRIPPGNTIYF. CDR3 nucleotide sequence: TGTGCCAGCAGCCACCGAACTAGGATTCCCCCTGGAAACACCATATATTTT.

This clone was seen more than once but under ten times. This rearrangement joins TRBV9 to TRBJ1-2, with 7 bases matching TRBD1. The V segment lost 4 bases and the J segment 3 bases; nucleotides outside the gene matches: 9. CDR3 length equals 15 residues. Germline lookup yields CDR1 SGDLS and CDR2 YYNGEE. DNA of the CDR3: TGTGCCAGCAGCCTCCGGGACAGCCTGCACTATGGCTACACCTTC. This translates into CASSLRDSLHYGYTF.

This clone was counted a single time. This sequence joins TRBV4-3 and TRBJ1-4; 8 nucleotides align to TRBD1. The CDR3 sequence is 15 residues long. Germline-derived CDR1 and CDR2 are LGHNA and YSLEER. V dropped 1 base and J dropped 8; count of bases not matched to a gene: 6. The CDR3 DNA is TGCGCCAGCAGCCAAGGGAAACAGGGGGACGAAAAACTGTTTTTT. This gives the protein CASSQGKQGDEKLFF.

The chain carries TRBV27 and TRBJ2-7; 12 bases are shared with TRBD2. J lost 4 bases, V lost 5 bases, and 6 bases had no gene match. The CDR3 extends over 15 amino acids. Germline loops: CDR1 MNHEY, CDR2 SMNVEV (reference sequence). The CDR3: CASSVLAGGLYEQYF. The CDR3 coding sequence is TGTGCCAGCAGTGTACTAGCGGGGGGCTTATACGAGCAGTACTTC.

V and J are TRBV11-3 and TRBJ2-5; possibly TRBD1 for D (7 bases). The CDR3 runs to 15 residues. V gave up 4 bases and J gave up 5 bases, with 17 bases separating them. Per germline, CDR1 SGHNT and CDR2 YENEEA. CDR3 coding DNA: TGTGCCAGCAGCTCAGACAGGGAGGCTATGGAGACCCAGTACTTC. Translation: CASSSDREAMETQYF.

The rearrangement joins TRBV11-3 to TRBJ1-4; TRBD1 matches 7 bases. V lost 4 bases and J lost 5; bases outside the gene matches: 13. CDR3 length: 17 residues. CDR1 is SGHNT, CDR2 YENEEA, per germline. CDR3 residues: CASSSSWGQQPNEKLFF. The CDR3 nucleotides are TGTGCCAGCAGCTCGAGTTGGGGACAGCAACCCAATGAAAAACTGTTTTTT.

This rearrangement joins TRBV25-1 to TRBJ1-2; TRBD1 matches 7 bases. From germline, CDR1 is MGHDK and CDR2 SYGVNS. The CDR3 covers 14 residues. V was pared by 2 bases and J by 6 bases, with 6 bases of the junction left unmatched. The chain's CDR3 is CASSEQGGYHGYTF. The CDR3 DNA is TGTGCCAGCAGTGAACAAGGGGGCTACCATGGCTACACCTTC.

The chain is built from TRBV13 and TRBJ2-4, with 7 bases aligning to TRBD1. The CDR3 loop spans 14 amino acids. Germline lookup yields CDR1 PRHDT and CDR2 FYEKMQ (reference sequence). The V segment lost 3 bases and the J segment 5 bases; nucleotides outside the gene matches: 4. DNA for the CDR3: TGTGCCAGCAGCTTTGGGCAGGGGGAAAACATTCAGTACTTC. Translated, it gives CASSFGQGENIQYF.

This rearrangement joins TRBV9 to TRBJ2-2; weak D call: TRBD1 (6 bases). The CDR3 has 15 amino acids. Germline CDR1 reads SGDLS; CDR2 reads YYNGEE. Trimming cost V 5 bases and J 3 bases, with 14 bases left between them. The CDR3 loop reads CASSKGVGDTGELFF. DNA for the CDR3: TGTGCCAGCAGTAAGGGGGTTGGAGACACCGGGGAGCTGTTTTTT.

The CDR3 DNA reads TGTGCCAGCAGTTCTCGACAGGTACAAGAGACCCAGTACTTC. It codes for CASSSRQVQETQYF. The V gene is TRBV6-6, the J gene TRBJ2-5, with a possible D match to TRBD1 (6 bases). The CDR3 consists of 14 residues. Looked up from germline, CDR1 is MNHNY and CDR2 is SVGAGI (reference sequence). The V gene lost 4 bases and the J gene lost 2 bases, with 11 bases spanning the gap.